These T cell receptor beta chains were read from a single sample in a study of T-cell reconstitution after alpha-beta-depleted transplantation in children. Using its own MiXCR run on the PCR reads, TCRdb lists one record per CDR3 protein. The sample records more than 200,000 distinct CDR3 sequences, 9.7% being singletons. The sample was PBMCs from the stem cell graft donor, taken from the stem cell graft. All receptors derive from a human donor who donated a stem cell graft to a child with SCID. Both conserved end residues are part of each CDR3. A D gene is named only where the DNA matches it firmly. The size entry is marked missing in some rows and otherwise reads once, few, many or a size class.

j_call cdr3_length clone_size v_call d_call cdr3_nt cdr3_aa
TRBJ1-4 12 many TRBV11-2 NA TGTGCCAGCAGCTTAGTTCCTGAAAAACTGTTTTTT CASSLVPEKLFF
TRBJ2-7 14 many TRBV5-1 NA TGCGCCAGCAGCTTACAGGGTGGTGGTTACGAGCAGTACTTC CASSLQGGGYEQYF
TRBJ1-2 15 many TRBV5-1 TRBD1 TGCGCCAGCAGCAGCGAGACAGGGTCGGGCTACGGCTACACCTTC CASSSETGSGYGYTF
TRBJ2-3 15 NA TRBV2 TRBD2 TGTGCCAGCAGGCTAGCGGGGGGCCTCACAGATACGCAGTATTTT CASRLAGGLTDTQYF
TRBJ2-2 13 many TRBV5-6 NA TGTGCCAGCCGTCGCTTCACCGTCGGGGAGCTGTTTTTT CASRRFTVGELFF
TRBJ2-1 16 many TRBV5-1 TRBD2 TGCGCCAGCAGCTTACCGACTAGCGGGGAAGGGAATGAGCAGTTCTTC CASSLPTSGEGNEQFF
TRBJ2-7 12 NA TRBV30 NA TGTGCCTGGAGTAGGCAGGGCTCCGAGCAGTACTTC CAWSRQGSEQYF
TRBJ1-1 16 many TRBV5-1 TRBD1 TGCGCCAGCAGCTTGGAAGGACAGGGGCTGAACACTGAAGCTTTCTTT CASSLEGQGLNTEAFF
TRBJ1-2 15 many TRBV5-1 NA TGCGCCAGCAGCTTGGGGCCCGGGAGCGGCTATGGCTACACCTTC CASSLGPGSGYGYTF
TRBJ2-1 16 NA TRBV4-2 TRBD1 TGTGCCAGCAGCCGGGGGGGACAGGGGGCCGAGAATGAGCAGTTCTTC CASSRGGQGAENEQFF
TRBJ2-6 18 many TRBV5-1 NA TGCGCCAGCAGCTTCCAACCGGGCCGGGGTTCTGGGGCCAACGTCCTGACTTTC CASSFQPGRGSGANVLTF
TRBJ1-2 14 many TRBV20-1 NA TGCAGTGCTAGAACCGGGACAAATAACTATGGCTACACCTTC CSARTGTNNYGYTF
TRBJ1-1 15 many TRBV12-3/TRBV12-4 NA TGTGCCAGCTTCCCCCTGGACAGACAGAACACTGAAGCTTTCTTT CASFPLDRQNTEAFF
TRBJ2-7 14 many TRBV28 TRBD1 TGTGCCAGCAGTCCGGGACAGGGGATATACGAGCAGTACTTC CASSPGQGIYEQYF
TRBJ2-3 15 many TRBV24-1 NA TGTGCCACCAGTGATTCGACCCCAGGGACAGATACGCAGTATTTT CATSDSTPGTDTQYF
TRBJ2-7 14 few TRBV12-3/TRBV12-4 TRBD1 TGTGCCAGCAGTTTAGGGACAGGGTTTTACGAGCAGTACTTC CASSLGTGFYEQYF
TRBJ2-3 14 many TRBV7-9 NA TGTGCCAGCAGCCCTTCGGGGGGCACAGATACGCAGTATTTT CASSPSGGTDTQYF
TRBJ2-1 16 many TRBV20-1 TRBD1 TGCAGTGCTAGAGAACGGACAGGGAGTCGCTACAATGAGCAGTTCTTC CSARERTGSRYNEQFF
TRBJ2-1 15 many TRBV13 TRBD1 TGTGCCAGCAGCTTAACGGGACAGGCGTACAATGAGCAGTTCTTC CASSLTGQAYNEQFF
TRBJ2-3 18 many TRBV7-8 TRBD2 TGTGCCAGCACTATAACCTTGGGACTAGCGGGGAGCACAGATACGCAGTATTTT CASTITLGLAGSTDTQYF
TRBJ1-1 15 many TRBV7-6 TRBD1 TGTGCCAGCAGCCCGGGACAGCTAAAGAACACTGAAGCTTTCTTT CASSPGQLKNTEAFF
TRBJ1-1 15 NA TRBV5-1 NA TGCGCCAGCAAACAGGGTGGCAACATGAACACTGAAGCTTTCTTT CASKQGGNMNTEAFF
TRBJ1-6 13 many TRBV20-1 NA TGCAGTGCTTGGGGGATGGGAAATTCACCCCTCCACTTT CSAWGMGNSPLHF
TRBJ1-1 14 few TRBV29-1 NA TGCAGCGTGGCCCCCTCAGGGTACCCCACTGAAGCTTTCTTT CSVAPSGYPTEAFF
TRBJ2-1 14 many TRBV24-1 NA TGTGCCACCTCTAGCCGGGACTGGGGCGGTGAGCAGTTCTTC CATSSRDWGGEQFF
TRBJ2-1 15 many TRBV20-1 TRBD2 TGCAGTGCTACCTCCCTAGCGGGGGCCTACAATGAGCAGTTCTTC CSATSLAGAYNEQFF
TRBJ1-1 16 many TRBV5-1 NA TGCGCCAGCAGCTTGGGTACTTTACAGGGTGACACTGAAGCTTTCTTT CASSLGTLQGDTEAFF
TRBJ1-1 14 many TRBV7-6 NA TGTGCCAGCAGCGCGGACCTAACCACCACTGAAGCTTTCTTT CASSADLTTTEAFF
TRBJ1-1 15 many TRBV7-9 TRBD1 TGTGCCAGCAGCTTCGGACGACAGGGGGACACTGAAGCTTTCTTT CASSFGRQGDTEAFF
TRBJ1-6 19 NA TRBV11-2 NA TGTGCCAGCAGCTTAGTGGGGGGCCAGTCTCCCGAAATGGGTTCACCCCTCCACTTT CASSLVGGQSPEMGSPLHF
TRBJ1-2 11 many TRBV12-3/TRBV12-4 NA TGTGCCAGCAGTAATAACTATGGCTACACCTTC CASSNNYGYTF
TRBJ2-1 13 many TRBV4-3 NA TGCGCCAGCAGCCAAGATTTGACTCTAGAGCAGTTCTTC CASSQDLTLEQFF
TRBJ1-3 17 many TRBV28 NA TGTGCCAGCCCTCTAGGAGCAGCTCTATCCTCTGGAAACACCATATATTTT CASPLGAALSSGNTIYF
TRBJ2-3 15 many TRBV20-1 TRBD2 TGCAGTGCTAGTGGACTAGCGGGCGGTTGGGATACGCAGTATTTT CSASGLAGGWDTQYF
TRBJ1-1 14 many TRBV20-1 TRBD1 TGCAGTGCTAGAGACTGGCAGGGGGGCACTGAAGCTTTCTTT CSARDWQGGTEAFF
TRBJ2-7 19 many TRBV12-3/TRBV12-4 TRBD1 TGTGCCAGCAGTCACCCACCAGGGGGACGTGTGGGATCTTCCTACGAGCAGTACTTC CASSHPPGGRVGSSYEQYF
TRBJ1-5 18 few TRBV7-3 NA TGTGCCAGCAGCTTGGAATGGTGGGCAGGGTCCTTGCGACAGCCCCAGCATTTT CASSLEWWAGSLRQPQHF
TRBJ1-2 13 many TRBV5-1 NA TGCGCCAGCAGCCCCCGACAGGAAGGCTGGTGGACCTTC CASSPRQEGWWTF
TRBJ2-1 15 many TRBV4-3 TRBD2 TGCGCCAGCAGTGTATTAGCGGGGATGGGAAATGAGCAGTTCTTC CASSVLAGMGNEQFF